The 8 T cell receptor beta chains presented below share a single source sample, sequenced in a study of T cell repertoires in cytomegalovirus infection. In TCRdb, the reads were re-called with MiXCR into one record per CDR3 protein. The sample consists of tens of thousands of distinct CDR3 sequences, 20% of them appearing once. Antigens of these TCRs are unknown. The input for sequencing was CD8+ T cells from cultured PBMCs, taken from culture after CMV antigen stimulation. These receptors all come from a human donor in good health (CMV status not recorded). Some clones in this sample may be carry-over from other donors' samples.

This chain links TRBV6-2 or TRBV6-3 with TRBJ2-2; maybe TRBD1 (7 bases). Trimming shortened V by 0 bases and J by 2 bases, and 16 bases separated the two germline ends. Germline V gene lookup returns CDR1 MNHEY and CDR2 SVGEGT. This CDR3 is built from 18 residues. CDR3 loop: CASSYSIGGTVNTGELFF. The CDR3 coding sequence is TGTGCCAGCAGTTACTCGATCGGCGGGACAGTTAACACCGGGGAGCTGTTTTTT.

The chain has TRBV27 and TRBJ2-3; D is unclear. With 3 bases removed from V and 1 base from J, the gap between germline ends came to 14 bases. The CDR3 runs 16 residues. Germline assignment: CDR1 MNHEY and CDR2 SMNVEV (reference sequence). The CDR3 coding sequence is TGTGCCAGCAGTTTTGCTAGTTCAATGGGCACAGATACGCAGTATTTT. This codes for CASSFASSMGTDTQYF.

The chain links TRBV7-6 to TRBJ2-5; 9 bases align to TRBD1. The ends lost 5 bases at V and 5 bases at J; junction bases unmatched: 12. CDR3 size: 16 residues. The V gene's germline CDR1 is SGHVS and CDR2 FNYEAQ. The CDR3 DNA reads TGTGCCAGCAGCCCAGCCGGGACAGGGCTTTTGGAGACCCAGTACTTC. It specifies CASSPAGTGLLETQYF.

V and J are TRBV10-3 and TRBJ2-2; D remains ambiguous. The CDR3 has 12 residues. Germline values: CDR1 ENHRY, CDR2 SYGVKD. V was pared by 7 bases and J by 4 bases, with 7 bases between. The CDR3 DNA sequence: TGTGCCATCAAGGATGGCACCGGGGAGCTGTTTTTT. Translating it yields CAIKDGTGELFF.

The V and J genes are TRBV20-1 and TRBJ2-7, with D tentatively TRBD2 (6 bases). Germline values: CDR1 DFQATT, CDR2 SNEGSKA (reference sequence). Between the trimmed V and J ends, which lost 6 bases and 4 bases, there was a span of 16 bases. The CDR3 runs 13 residues. CDR3 in amino acids: CSALTGEAYEQYF. CDR3 in DNA: TGCAGTGCCTTAACGGGGGAGGCATACGAGCAGTACTTC.

This chain uses TRBV12-3 or TRBV12-4 with TRBJ2-1; TRBD2 matches 10 bases. With V trimmed by 4 bases and J by 6 bases, 6 bases remained unmatched. The CDR3 sequence is 15 residues long. The CDR3 sequence: CASSSPGLASNEQFF. The DNA for the CDR3 is TGTGCCAGCAGTTCCCCGGGACTAGCGAGCAATGAGCAGTTCTTC.

CDR3 sequence (DNA): TGTGCCAGCAGCTTGAAACGGCGGGGCACAGATACGCAGTATTTT. Translation: CASSLKRRGTDTQYF. The J gene is TRBJ2-3, the V gene TRBV7-3, with a tentative D call TRBD2 (5 bases). The CDR3 covers 15 residues. Trimming took 3 bases from V and 1 from J, leaving 11 bases between them. Germline CDR1 is SGHTA and CDR2 is FQGTGA.

V usage is TRBV7-6 and J usage is TRBJ2-7; no definite D call. From germline, CDR1 is SGHVS and CDR2 FNYEAQ. V was cut by 3 bases and J by 7 bases, with 16 bases left in between. This CDR3 is built from 14 residues. Here the CDR3 reads CASSFEVGDREQYF. CDR3 nucleotides: TGTGCCAGCAGCTTTGAGGTTGGGGATCGGGAGCAGTACTTC.